This TCR beta chain was sequenced in a study of CD8+ T cells in alopecia areata. Across the whole study: Treatment of the treated patients consisted of oral tofacitinib, 5 to 10 mg twice daily.

The sample's treatment: oral pan-JAK inhibitor, 5-10 mg twice daily. RNA extraction and reverse transcription yielded cDNA as sequencing template. Sequencing was performed with immunoSEQ multiplex PCR; in TCRdb, only in-frame clones are kept and a portion is missing. The repertoire holds about 42,000 clones, with about three fifths as singletons. The V gene end was trimmed by 3 bases and the J gene end by 7 bases; junction bases not matched to a gene: 19. The germline V gene has CDR1 SQVTM and CDR2 ANQGSEA. The CDR3 is 17 residues long. Material: CD8+ T cells sorted from blood, obtained at week 4, from a patient treated with tofacitinib. The gene calls are TRBV29-1 and TRBJ1-2; 8 bases match TRBD1. The sequence derives from a human donor with alopecia areata. The CDR3 loop reads CSVELVRTGRMDGGYTF. In nucleotides, the CDR3 is TGCAGCGTTGAGTTAGTCCGGACAGGGAGGATGGACGGTGGCTACACCTTC. The entire variable domain, with the rest obtained from reference TRBV29-1 and TRBJ1-2, is as follows: SAVISQKPSRDICQRGTSLTIQCQVDSQVTMMFWYRQQPGQSLTLIATANQGSEATYESGFVIDKFPISRPNLTFSTLTVSNMSPEDSSIYLCSVELVRTGRMDGGYTFGSGTRLTVV.